These T cell receptor beta chains were read from a single sample in a study of blood T cell repertoires in COVID-19. Assay used: immunoSEQ multiplex PCR; TCRdb lists only in-frame clones, some missing. The table lists some 70,000 clones, around nine tenths of them singletons. The sample taken for sequencing was peripheral blood. The receptors shown here come from a man between 70 and 80 years old with active or convalescent COVID-19. Both conserved end residues are part of each CDR3. The order of the fields is clone size, D gene, CDR3 length, J gene, V gene, CDR3 DNA, CDR3 protein. The D gene is left open where the match is weak. Clone size is not always given. Where it is, it says once, few, many or a class for expanded clones.

.,TRBD2,14,TRBJ2-7,TRBV30,TGTGCCTGGAGCCAAGGGCGGGGGGGCTACGAGCAGTACTTC,CAWSQGRGGYEQYF
.,.,15,TRBJ2-1,TRBV5-8,TGTGCCAGCAGCGAAGGGGCTGCCCCTTACGGTGAGCAGTTCTTC,CASSEGAAPYGEQFF
.,.,14,TRBJ2-1,TRBV3-1/TRBV3-2,TGTGCCAGCAGCCAAGTGGGGGGTGTGGATGAGCAGTTCTTC,CASSQVGGVDEQFF
.,.,14,TRBJ1-3,TRBV6-6,TGTGCCACCCAAGGCGGGGTAACTGGAAACACCATATATTTT,CATQGGVTGNTIYF
.,TRBD2,16,TRBJ2-7,TRBV2,TGTGCCAGCAGTGACGGGCTAGCGGGTAGCTCCTACGAGCAGTACTTC,CASSDGLAGSSYEQYF
.,.,18,TRBJ1-4,TRBV7-3,TGTGCCAGCAGCTTACCGGAAGAGAATGGGGCCTCTACTGAAAAACTGTTTTTT,CASSLPEENGASTEKLFF
.,.,12,TRBJ1-1,TRBV28,TGTGCCAGCAGGTTACAGGGCACTGAAGCTTTCTTT,CASRLQGTEAFF
few,.,14,TRBJ2-2,TRBV2,TGTGCCAGCCGGGCCGGACAGAACACCGGGGAGCTGTTTTTT,CASRAGQNTGELFF
few,.,16,TRBJ1-5,TRBV6-6,TGTGCCAGCACTACACCCACGGGTTCGAGCAATCAGCCCCAGCATTTT,CASTTPTGSSNQPQHF
few,TRBD2,15,TRBJ2-2,TRBV5-1,TGCGCCAGCAGCTTACAGGCCGGGGGGACCGGGGAGCTGTTTTTT,CASSLQAGGTGELFF
.,TRBD1,14,TRBJ2-5,TRBV28,TGTGCCAGCAGATGGACAGGGGGGCGAGAGACCCAGTACTTC,CASRWTGGRETQYF
.,.,15,TRBJ1-1,TRBV5-5,TGTGCCAGCAGCGATACAGTCCGGATTAACACTGAAGCTTTCTTT,CASSDTVRINTEAFF
.,TRBD1,15,TRBJ1-5,TRBV20-1,TGCAGTGCTAGTGAACAGGGGGCCCCCAATCAGCCCCAGCATTTT,CSASEQGAPNQPQHF